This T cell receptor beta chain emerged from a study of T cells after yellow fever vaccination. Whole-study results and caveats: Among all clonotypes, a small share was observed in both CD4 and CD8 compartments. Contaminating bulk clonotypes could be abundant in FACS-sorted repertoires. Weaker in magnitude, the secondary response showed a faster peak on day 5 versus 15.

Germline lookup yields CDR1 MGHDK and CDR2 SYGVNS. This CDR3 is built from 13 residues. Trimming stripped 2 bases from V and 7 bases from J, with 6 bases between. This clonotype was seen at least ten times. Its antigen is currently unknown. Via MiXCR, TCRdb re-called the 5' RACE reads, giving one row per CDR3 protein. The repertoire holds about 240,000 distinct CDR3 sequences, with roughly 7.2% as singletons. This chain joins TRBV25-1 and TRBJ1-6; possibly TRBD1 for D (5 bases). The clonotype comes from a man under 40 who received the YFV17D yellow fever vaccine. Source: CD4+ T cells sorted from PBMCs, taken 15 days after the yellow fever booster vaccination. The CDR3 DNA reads TGTGCCAGCAGTGAAGGGGGAAATTCACCCCTCCACTTT. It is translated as CASSEGGNSPLHF.